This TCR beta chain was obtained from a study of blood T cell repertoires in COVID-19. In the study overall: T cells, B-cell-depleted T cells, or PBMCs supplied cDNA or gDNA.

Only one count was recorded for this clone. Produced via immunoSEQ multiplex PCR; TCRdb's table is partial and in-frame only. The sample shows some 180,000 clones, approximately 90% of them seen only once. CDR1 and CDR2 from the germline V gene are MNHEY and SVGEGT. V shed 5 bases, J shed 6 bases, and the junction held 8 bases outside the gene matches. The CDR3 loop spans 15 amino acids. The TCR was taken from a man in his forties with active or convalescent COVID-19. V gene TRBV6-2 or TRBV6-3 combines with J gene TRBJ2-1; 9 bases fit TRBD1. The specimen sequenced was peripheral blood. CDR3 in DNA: TGTGCCAGCAGTCGAAGACAGGGGGTCGGCAATGAGCAGTTCTTC. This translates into CASSRRQGVGNEQFF.